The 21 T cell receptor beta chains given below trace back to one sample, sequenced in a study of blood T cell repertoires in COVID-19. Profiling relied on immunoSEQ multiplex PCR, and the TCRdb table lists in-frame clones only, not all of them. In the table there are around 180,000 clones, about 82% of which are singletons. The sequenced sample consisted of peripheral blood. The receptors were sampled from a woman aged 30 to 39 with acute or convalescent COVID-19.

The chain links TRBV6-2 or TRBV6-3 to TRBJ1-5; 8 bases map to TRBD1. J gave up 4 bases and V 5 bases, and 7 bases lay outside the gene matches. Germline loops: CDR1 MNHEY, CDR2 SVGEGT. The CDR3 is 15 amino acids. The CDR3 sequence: CASSRPRTGNQPQHF. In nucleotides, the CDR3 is TGTGCCAGCAGTCGTCCCAGGACAGGGAATCAGCCCCAGCATTTT.

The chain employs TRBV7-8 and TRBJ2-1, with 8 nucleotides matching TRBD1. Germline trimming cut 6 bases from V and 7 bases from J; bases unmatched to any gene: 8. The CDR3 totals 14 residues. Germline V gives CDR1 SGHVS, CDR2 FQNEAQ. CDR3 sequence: CASRDRAFRNEQFF. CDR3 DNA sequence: TGTGCCAGCAGGGACAGGGCTTTTAGGAATGAGCAGTTCTTC.

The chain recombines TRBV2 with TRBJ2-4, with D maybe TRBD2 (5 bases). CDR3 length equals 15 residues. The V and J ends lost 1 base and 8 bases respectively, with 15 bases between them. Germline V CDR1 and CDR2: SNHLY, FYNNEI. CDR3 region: CASSEGVGSGDIQYF. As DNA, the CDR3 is TGTGCCAGCAGTGAAGGTGTAGGCAGCGGAGACATTCAGTACTTC.

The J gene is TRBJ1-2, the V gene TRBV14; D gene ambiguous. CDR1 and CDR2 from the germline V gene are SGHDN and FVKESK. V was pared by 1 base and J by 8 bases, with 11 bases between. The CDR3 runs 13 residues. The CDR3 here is CASSQVPPRGYTF. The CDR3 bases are TGTGCCAGCAGCCAAGTACCGCCGCGAGGCTACACCTTC.

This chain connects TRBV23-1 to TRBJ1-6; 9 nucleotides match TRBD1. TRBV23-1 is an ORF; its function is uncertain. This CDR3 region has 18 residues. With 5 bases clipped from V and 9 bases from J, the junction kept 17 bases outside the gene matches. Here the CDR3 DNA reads TGCGCCAGCAGTTTTTCCGGGACAGGGTCTACTTTATGTTCACCCCTCCACTTT. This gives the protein CASSFSGTGSTLCSPLHF.

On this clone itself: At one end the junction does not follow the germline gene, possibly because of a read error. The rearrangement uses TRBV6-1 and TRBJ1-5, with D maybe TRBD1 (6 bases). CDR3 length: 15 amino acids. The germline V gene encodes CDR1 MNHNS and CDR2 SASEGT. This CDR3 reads CASSEGGHSEARRAF. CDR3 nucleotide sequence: TGTGCCAGCAGTGAAGGGGGACATTCGGAGGCCCGCAGAGCTTTT.

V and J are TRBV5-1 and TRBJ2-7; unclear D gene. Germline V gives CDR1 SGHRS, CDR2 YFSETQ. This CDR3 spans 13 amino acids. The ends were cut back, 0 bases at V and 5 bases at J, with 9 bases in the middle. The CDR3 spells CASSLVEAHEQYF. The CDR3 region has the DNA TGCGCCAGCAGCTTGGTCGAGGCCCACGAGCAGTACTTC.

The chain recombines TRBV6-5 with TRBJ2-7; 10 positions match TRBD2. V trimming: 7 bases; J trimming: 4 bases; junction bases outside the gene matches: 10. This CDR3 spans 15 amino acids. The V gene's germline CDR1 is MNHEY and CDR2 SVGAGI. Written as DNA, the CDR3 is TGTGCCAGCACCTCCCCCCTAGCGGGAGTATACGAGCAGTACTTC. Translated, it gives CASTSPLAGVYEQYF.

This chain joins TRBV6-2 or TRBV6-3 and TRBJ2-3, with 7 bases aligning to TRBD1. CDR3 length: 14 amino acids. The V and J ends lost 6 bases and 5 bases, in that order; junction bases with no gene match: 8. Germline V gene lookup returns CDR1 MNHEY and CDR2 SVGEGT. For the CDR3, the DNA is TGTGCCAGCAGCCTAAGACAGGGCCAAGATACGCAGTATTTT. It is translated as CASSLRQGQDTQYF.

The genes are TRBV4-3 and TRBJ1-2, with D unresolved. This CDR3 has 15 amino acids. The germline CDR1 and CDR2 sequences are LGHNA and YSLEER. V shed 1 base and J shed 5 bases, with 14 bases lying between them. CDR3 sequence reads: CASSQAGSAGYGYTF. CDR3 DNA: TGCGCCAGCAGCCAAGCGGGGTCCGCTGGATATGGCTACACCTTC.

Here the CDR3 reads CASSPAETQYF. CDR3 sequence (DNA): TGTGCCAGCAGTCCAGCGGAGACCCAGTACTTC. This chain links TRBV6-2 or TRBV6-3 with TRBJ2-5; D is unclear. This CDR3 region has 11 residues. Germline V gene data show CDR1 as MNHEY and CDR2 as SVGEGT. Trimming cost V 5 bases and J 5 bases, with 6 bases left between them.

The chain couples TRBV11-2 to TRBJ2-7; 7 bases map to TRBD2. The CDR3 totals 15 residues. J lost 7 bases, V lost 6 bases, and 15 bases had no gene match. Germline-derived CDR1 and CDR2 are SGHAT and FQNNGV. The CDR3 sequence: CASRIPAGREKEQYF. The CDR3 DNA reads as TGTGCCAGCAGAATCCCGGCGGGGAGGGAAAAGGAGCAGTACTTC.

The CDR3 sequence: CAGRTSGHTGELFF. DNA for the CDR3: TGTGCCGGAAGAACTAGCGGTCATACCGGGGAGCTGTTTTTT. This chain uses TRBV7-9 with TRBJ2-2; TRBD2 matches 8 bases. The CDR3 is made up of 14 amino acids. The V gene end was trimmed by 11 bases and the J gene end by 5 bases; junction bases not matched to a gene: 10. Germline-derived CDR1 and CDR2 are SEHNR and FQNEAQ (reference sequence). The full variable domain, its missing parts supplied by reference TRBV7-9 and TRBJ2-2, is DTGVSQNPRHKITKRGQNVTFRCDPISEHNRLYWYRQTLGQGPEFLTYFQNEAQLEKSRLLSDRFSAERPKGSFSTLEIQRTEQGDSAMYLCAGRTSGHTGELFFGEGSRLTVL.

The CDR3 nucleotides are TGCGCCAGCAGCTTGGCGGGTCAGAACACTGAAGCTTTCTTT. This codes for CASSLAGQNTEAFF. The J gene is TRBJ1-1, the V gene TRBV5-1; D remains unclear. The V and J ends lost 0 bases and 1 base respectively, with 7 bases between them. The CDR3 is 14 residues long. CDR1 and CDR2 from the germline V gene are SGHRS and YFSETQ. Combining the CDR3 with reference TRBV5-1 and TRBJ1-1 gives the whole variable domain KAGVTQTPRYLIKTRGQQVTLSCSPISGHRSVSWYQQTPGQGLQFLFEYFSETQRNKGNFPGRFSGRQFSNSRSEMNVSTLELGDSALYLCASSLAGQNTEAFFGQGTRLTVV.

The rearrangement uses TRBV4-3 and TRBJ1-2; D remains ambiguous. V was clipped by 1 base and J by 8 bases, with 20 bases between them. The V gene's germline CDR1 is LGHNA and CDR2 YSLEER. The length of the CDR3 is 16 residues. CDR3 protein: CASSQGRSFDPGGYTF. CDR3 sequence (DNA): TGCGCCAGCAGCCAAGGCCGCTCGTTTGACCCGGGAGGCTACACCTTC.

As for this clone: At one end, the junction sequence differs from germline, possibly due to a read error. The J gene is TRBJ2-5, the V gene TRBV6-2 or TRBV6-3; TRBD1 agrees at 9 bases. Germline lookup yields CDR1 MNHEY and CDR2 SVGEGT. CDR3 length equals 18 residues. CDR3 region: CASSYGGTGIPHQETQYF. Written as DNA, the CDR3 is TGTGCCAGCAGTTACGGAGGGACAGGGATCCCCCACCAGGAGACCCAGTACTTC.

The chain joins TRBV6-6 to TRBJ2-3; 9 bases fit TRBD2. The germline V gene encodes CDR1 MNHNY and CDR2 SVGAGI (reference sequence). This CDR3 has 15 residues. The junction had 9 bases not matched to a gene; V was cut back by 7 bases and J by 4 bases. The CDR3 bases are TGTGCCAGCACAATGGGGCGGGGGGGCTCAGATACGCAGTATTTT. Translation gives CASTMGRGGSDTQYF.

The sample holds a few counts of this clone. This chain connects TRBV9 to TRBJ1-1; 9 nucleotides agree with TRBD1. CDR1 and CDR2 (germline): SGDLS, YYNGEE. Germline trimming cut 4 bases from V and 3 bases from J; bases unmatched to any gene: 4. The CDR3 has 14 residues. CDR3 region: CASSPGTGHTEAFF. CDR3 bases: TGTGCCAGCAGCCCGGGGACAGGGCACACTGAAGCTTTCTTT.

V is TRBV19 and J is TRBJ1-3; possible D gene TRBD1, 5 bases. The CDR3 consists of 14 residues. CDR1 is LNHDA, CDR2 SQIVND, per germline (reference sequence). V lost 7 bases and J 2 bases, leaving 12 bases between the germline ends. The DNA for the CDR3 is TGTGCCAGTACCGGGGGAGCAGCTGGAAACACCATATATTTT. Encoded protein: CASTGGAAGNTIYF. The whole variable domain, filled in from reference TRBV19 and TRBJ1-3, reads DGGITQSPKYLFRKEGQNVTLSCEQNLNHDAMYWYRQDPGQGLRLIYYSQIVNDFQKGDIAEGYSVSREKKESFPLTVTSAQKNPTAFYLCASTGGAAGNTIYFGEGSWLTVV.

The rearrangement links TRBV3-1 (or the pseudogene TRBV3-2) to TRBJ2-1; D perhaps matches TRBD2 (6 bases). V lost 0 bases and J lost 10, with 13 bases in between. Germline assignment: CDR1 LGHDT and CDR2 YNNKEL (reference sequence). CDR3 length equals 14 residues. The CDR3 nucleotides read TGTGCCAGCAGCCAAGATCGGCTAGCGACAGAGCAGTTCTTC. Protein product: CASSQDRLATEQFF.

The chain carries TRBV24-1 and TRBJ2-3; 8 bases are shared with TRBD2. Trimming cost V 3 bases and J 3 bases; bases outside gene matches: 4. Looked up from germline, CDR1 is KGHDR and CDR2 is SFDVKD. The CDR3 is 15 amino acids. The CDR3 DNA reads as TGTGCCACCAGTGATGAGCGGGAGTTTACAGATACGCAGTATTTT. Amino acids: CATSDEREFTDTQYF.